The T cell receptor beta chain described here comes from a study of post-analysis software for immune sequencing data. cDNA libraries of TCR beta carried unique molecular identifiers. T cells, roughly 0.95 to 10 million of them, yielded about 500,000 cDNA molecules. One entry per CDR3 protein results from TCRdb running MiXCR on the PCR reads. Of about half a million distinct CDR3 sequences detected, roughly 45% appear once; the ten largest clones hold about an eighth. This TCR was recovered from a girl aged 5-17 years with multiple sclerosis. Material: blood.

The CDR3 loop is CASSGSPGDTQYF. CDR3 nucleotide sequence: TGTGCCAGCAGCGGGAGCCCGGGAGATACGCAGTATTTT. The chain has TRBV7-9 and TRBJ2-3; D is possibly TRBD2 (5 bases). Trimming removed 5 bases from V and 5 bases from J, with 11 bases in between. Germline CDR1 and CDR2: SEHNR and FQNEAQ (reference sequence). This CDR3 contains 13 residues.